This T cell receptor beta chain was recorded in a study of technical replicates of blood from a few donors. V was pared by 3 bases and J by 11 bases, with 14 bases between. This CDR3 contains 13 residues. Germline values: CDR1 LNHDA, CDR2 SQIVND (reference sequence). Repertoires were generated with immunoSEQ multiplex PCR, while TCRdb's copy carries only in-frame clones and drops some. Among 60,000 to 70,000 clones listed, 70% to 90% were seen once. The rearrangement joins TRBV19 to TRBJ1-5; D is unresolved. The clonotype comes from a human donor in good health. Some clones in this sample may be carry-over from other donors' samples. Sequenced: PBMCs. The CDR3 region has the DNA TGTGCCAGTAGTATTTTGCAGGTTGGTGCCCAGCATTTT. Its protein is CASSILQVGAQHF.